Each of the 30 T cell receptor beta chains below was sequenced from the same sample in a study of cytomegalovirus exposure and HLA in healthy donors. The PCR employed 60 Vbeta primers together with 13 Jbeta primers. TCRdb's copy holds only in-frame clones and misses some; the assay was immunoSEQ multiplex PCR. Of about 76,000 clones listed, just under 80% were seen once; the top ten hold 8% to 9%. The sample was PBMCs. The receptor source for this set is a woman aged 40 to 50 in good health and CMV-seropositive.

The rearrangement joins TRBV18 to TRBJ1-1; D gene uncertain. The CDR3 contains 14 residues. The V end was cut by 0 bases, the J end by 3 bases, with 8 bases between. CDR1 is KGHSH, CDR2 LQKENI, per germline. The DNA of the CDR3 is TGTGCCAGCTCACCACCGAGTGTCGACACTGAAGCTTTCTTT. It specifies CASSPPSVDTEAFF. The complete variable domain, with remaining parts taken from reference TRBV18 and TRBJ1-1, reads NAGVMQNPRHLVRRRGQEARLRCSPMKGHSHVYWYRQLPEEGLKFMVYLQKENIIDESGMPKERFSAEFPKEGPSILRIQQVVRGDSAAYFCASSPPSVDTEAFFGQGTRLTVV.

The CDR3 is CASSIVGLPSYNEQFF. The DNA of the CDR3 is TGTGCCAGTAGTATAGTTGGGCTCCCTTCCTACAATGAGCAGTTCTTC. The V call is TRBV19, the J call TRBJ2-1, with D hard to call. Germline V gene sequence: CDR1 LNHDA, CDR2 SQIVND (reference sequence). The CDR3 runs to 16 residues. The V gene lost 1 base and the J gene lost 1 base, with 11 bases spanning the gap.

This chain links TRBV2 with TRBJ1-5; 10 positions match TRBD1. Germline CDR1 is SNHLY and CDR2 is FYNNEI. Losses at the gene ends were 7 bases for V and 4 bases for J; bases not matched to a gene: 7. CDR3 length: 15 amino acids. The CDR3 nucleotides read TGTGCCAGCACCCGGGACAGGGGAATTAATCAGCCCCAGCATTTT. Encoded protein: CASTRDRGINQPQHF.

The table lists this clone with a count of one. The V and J genes are TRBV18 and TRBJ2-7; 9 bases map to TRBD1. CDR3 size: 16 residues. Germline values: CDR1 KGHSH, CDR2 LQKENI. V was clipped by 3 bases and J by 5 bases; unmatched bases: 11. The CDR3 DNA reads as TGTGCCAGCTCACCGAACCAGAAACAGGGGGCCGACGAGCAGTACTTC. Its translation is CASSPNQKQGADEQYF.

The chain links TRBV4-1 to TRBJ2-1, with 14 bases matching TRBD2. Losses at the gene ends were 3 bases for V and 4 bases for J; bases not matched to a gene: 5. The CDR3 spans 17 residues. CDR1 MGHRA and CDR2 YSYEKL come from the germline V gene. CDR3 bases: TGCGCCAGCAGCCACGATGGACTAGCGGGAGGATACAATGAGCAGTTCTTC. Its translation is CASSHDGLAGGYNEQFF.

The chain couples TRBV30 to TRBJ2-7; D is unresolved. The CDR3 is 11 amino acids. V was shortened by 5 bases and J by 4 bases, with 9 bases between the two germline ends. Germline V gives CDR1 GTSNPN, CDR2 SVGIG (reference sequence). CDR3 in DNA: TGTGCCTGGGCCGCCAGTTACGAGCAGTACTTC. This codes for CAWAASYEQYF.

The genes are TRBV5-1 and TRBJ2-2, with D uncertain. The length of the CDR3 is 14 residues. Germline assignment: CDR1 SGHRS and CDR2 YFSETQ. Trimming stripped 0 bases from V and 1 base from J, with 4 bases between. CDR3 bases: TGCGCCAGCAGCTTGGTATTGAACACCGGGGAGCTGTTTTTT. The encoded protein is CASSLVLNTGELFF.

This clone was counted between two and nine times. This chain connects TRBV11-1 to TRBJ2-5; 9 bases align to TRBD2. V gave up 3 bases and J gave up 1 base; unmatched junction bases: 15. The CDR3 has 19 residues. Germline V gives CDR1 SGHAT, CDR2 FQDESV (reference sequence). The CDR3 DNA is TGTGCCAGCAGCTTTCGGCCTCCTAGCGGGGTAGCCCCCCAAGAGACCCAGTACTTC. It specifies CASSFRPPSGVAPQETQYF.

The chain employs TRBV30 and TRBJ2-7; TRBD1 might be the D (6 bases). Germline-derived CDR1 and CDR2 are GTSNPN and SVGIG (reference sequence). V gave up 1 base and J gave up 6 bases, with 7 bases separating them. There are 11 residues in the CDR3. In DNA, the CDR3 is TGTGCCTGGAGTGCAGGGGTCGAGCAGTACTTC. This gives the protein CAWSAGVEQYF.

This clone was recorded a few times. The chain joins TRBV6-1 to TRBJ2-7, with D possibly matching TRBD1 (5 bases). CDR1 is MNHNS, CDR2 SASEGT, per germline. Trimming took 4 bases from V and 1 from J, leaving 8 bases between them. This CDR3 region has 13 residues. CDR3 residues: CASSGQNSYEQYF. CDR3 coding DNA: TGTGCCAGCAGTGGACAGAATTCCTACGAGCAGTACTTC.

The chain recombines TRBV9 with TRBJ1-2; 8 bases map to TRBD1. The CDR3 is 13 amino acids. Looked up from germline, CDR1 is SGDLS and CDR2 is YYNGEE. The V gene end was trimmed by 7 bases and the J gene end by 3 bases; junction bases not matched to a gene: 5. CDR3 nucleotides: TGTGCCAGCTCTCAGGGGGCGGACTATGGCTACACCTTC. Translating gives CASSQGADYGYTF.

V gene TRBV11-1 combines with J gene TRBJ2-7, with 7 bases identical to TRBD1. The CDR3 runs 14 residues. V lost 1 base, J lost 2 bases, and 2 bases stayed unmatched. The germline V gene has CDR1 SGHAT and CDR2 FQDESV (reference sequence). The CDR3, as DNA: TGTGCCAGCAGCTTAGGGGACAGTACCTACGAGCAGTACTTC. Its translation: CASSLGDSTYEQYF.

The chain carries TRBV7-3 and TRBJ2-7; the match to TRBD2 covers 9 bases. Germline V gives CDR1 SGHTA, CDR2 FQGTGA. Trimming removed 3 bases from V and 9 bases from J; junction bases left unmatched: 6. The CDR3 runs 13 residues. The CDR3 nucleotides read TGTGCCAGCAGCTTTAGCGGGGGAGGAGGGCAGTACTTC. Translating gives CASSFSGGGGQYF.

This clone is a singleton in its sample. The V call is TRBV4-3, the J call TRBJ1-5; D is unresolved. Germline V gives CDR1 LGHNA, CDR2 YSLEER. The ends were cut back, 0 bases at V and 0 bases at J, with 6 bases in the middle. This CDR3 has 15 amino acids. The CDR3 sequence: CASSQDLYSNQPQHF. CDR3 nucleotides: TGCGCCAGCAGCCAAGACCTCTATAGCAATCAGCCCCAGCATTTT.

The table lists this clone with a count of one. The rearrangement joins TRBV1 to TRBJ2-3; TRBD2 reflects the table's D call only, with no check against the DNA. TRBV1 is shown as a pseudogene. CDR3 size: 19 residues. In DNA form, the CDR3 reads TGCACCAGCAGCCAAGCTTTGTCGACTGATCAACTATCCACAGATACGCAGTATTTT. It is translated as CTSSQALSTDQLSTDTQYF.

This clone was detected a few times. V is TRBV6-1 and J is TRBJ1-1; TRBD1 aligns across 8 bases. The germline CDR1 and CDR2 sequences are MNHNS and SASEGT. The CDR3 contains 14 residues. The J segment lost 11 bases and the V segment lost 2 bases, leaving 10 bases of the junction unmatched. CDR3 nucleotides: TGTGCCAGCAGTGAAACTGCCAGGGGGCGCGAGGCTTTCTTT. The encoded protein is CASSETARGREAFF.

The rearrangement joins TRBV6-5 to TRBJ1-6, with 8 bases fitting TRBD1. Germline V gene lookup returns CDR1 MNHEY and CDR2 SVGAGI. The V and J ends lost 5 bases and 8 bases, in that order; junction bases with no gene match: 5. The CDR3 runs to 14 residues. The CDR3 coding sequence is TGTGCCAGCAGTCCGACAGGGGTACATTCACCCCTCCACTTT. Translating gives CASSPTGVHSPLHF.

V is TRBV2 and J is TRBJ2-5; 7 positions agree with TRBD1. Germline V CDR1 and CDR2: SNHLY, FYNNEI. Trimming at V came to 6 bases and at J to 2 bases, leaving 9 bases not matched to a gene. The CDR3 covers 15 residues. The CDR3 DNA reads TGTGCCAGCAGAGCGACGGGACAGACACAAGAGACCCAGTACTTC. Protein product: CASRATGQTQETQYF.

The genes are TRBV7-2 and TRBJ2-1, with D tentatively TRBD2 (5 bases). The germline V gene has CDR1 SGHTA and CDR2 FQGNSA. V was pared by 5 bases and J by 6 bases, with 20 bases between. This CDR3 region has 16 residues. The CDR3 loop reads CASSPNRAKGANEQFF. The CDR3, as DNA: TGTGCCAGCAGCCCCAACCGGGCCAAGGGAGCCAATGAGCAGTTCTTC.

The J gene is TRBJ1-5, the V gene TRBV5-3; perhaps TRBD1 as D (6 bases). TRBV5-3 is sorted into the ORF group, with uncertain function. V lost 6 bases and J 7 bases, leaving 20 bases between the germline ends. This CDR3 region has 15 residues. The CDR3 is CARILGQGPGQPQHF. The CDR3 coding sequence is TGTGCCAGAATACTGGGACAAGGGCCCGGGCAGCCCCAGCATTTT.

The genes are TRBV19 and TRBJ2-3; D gene unclear. The CDR3 loop spans 15 amino acids. CDR1 is LNHDA and CDR2 is SQIVND in the germline V gene (reference sequence). Trimming left V 0 bases short and J 3 bases short, with 10 bases between. Here the CDR3 reads CASSIDVGRTDTQYF. The CDR3, as DNA: TGTGCCAGTAGTATAGATGTCGGCAGGACAGATACGCAGTATTTT.

V is TRBV7-8 and J is TRBJ2-7, with D perhaps TRBD1 (5 bases). V gave up 6 bases and J gave up 2 bases, with 11 bases separating them. The CDR3 length is 13 residues. Germline CDR1 SGHVS, CDR2 FQNEAQ. CDR3 amino acids: CASRAQGAYEQYF. Written as DNA, the CDR3 is TGTGCCAGCAGGGCTCAAGGGGCCTACGAGCAGTACTTC. Supplemented by reference TRBV7-8 and TRBJ2-7, the full variable domain reads GAGVSQSPRYKVAKRGQDVALRCDPISGHVSLFWYQQALGQGPEFLTYFQNEAQLDKSGLPSDRFFAERPEGSVSTLKIQRTQQEDSAVYLCASRAQGAYEQYFGPGTRLTVT.

The chain recombines TRBV5-4 with TRBJ1-1; D is perhaps TRBD1 (6 bases). The CDR3 covers 14 residues. Trimming shortened V by 4 bases and J by 5 bases, and 15 bases separated the two germline ends. Germline CDR1 reads SGHNT; CDR2 reads YYREEE (reference sequence). The CDR3 region is CASSLGAEWTEAFF. CDR3 sequence (DNA): TGTGCCAGCAGCCTGGGGGCAGAGTGGACTGAAGCTTTCTTT.

The V and J genes are TRBV28 and TRBJ1-1; 12 bases agree with TRBD1. Germline V gives CDR1 MDHEN, CDR2 SYDVKM. Trimming took 6 bases from V and 7 from J; bases not matched to a gene: 9. The CDR3 length is 15 residues. Written as DNA, the CDR3 is TGTGCCAGCAGACAGGGACAGGGGGCGCAGTTTGAAGCTTTCTTT. Translating gives CASRQGQGAQFEAFF.

The chain couples TRBV19 to TRBJ1-2; 9 nucleotides align to TRBD1. Germline-derived CDR1 and CDR2 are LNHDA and SQIVND (reference sequence). The CDR3 extends over 16 amino acids. V shed 6 bases and J 4 bases; nucleotides not matched to a gene: 12. CDR3 nucleotide sequence: TGTGCCAGTAGGTCCACAGGGGGCTCAATTCCCTATGGCTACACCTTC. This gives the protein CASRSTGGSIPYGYTF.

The chain recombines TRBV6-4 with TRBJ2-1, with TRBD1 matching 10 bases. The junction had 6 bases not matched to a gene; V was cut back by 4 bases and J by 6 bases. The CDR3 contains 15 residues. Germline-derived CDR1 and CDR2 are MRHNA and SNTAGT. The CDR3 loop is CASSAGQGLSNEQFF. The CDR3 bases are TGTGCCAGCAGTGCGGGACAGGGGTTAAGCAATGAGCAGTTCTTC.

The chain carries TRBV4-1 and TRBJ2-5, with D tentatively TRBD2 (6 bases). CDR1 and CDR2 (germline): MGHRA, YSYEKL. The CDR3 contains 16 residues. Trimming cost V 3 bases and J 2 bases, with 16 bases left between them. CDR3 protein: CASSHGEAGRQETQYF. For the CDR3, the DNA is TGCGCCAGCAGCCACGGGGAGGCAGGGAGGCAAGAGACCCAGTACTTC.

V usage is TRBV29-1 and J usage is TRBJ2-7, with D uncertain. The CDR3 totals 13 residues. From germline, CDR1 is SQVTM and CDR2 ANQGSEA. V gave up 8 bases and J gave up 2 bases, with 16 bases separating them. For the CDR3, the DNA is TGCAGCAGTAGCCGGGTTCGGCCCTACGAGCAGTACTTC. Amino acids: CSSSRVRPYEQYF.

This clone was observed a few times. The chain carries TRBV28 and TRBJ2-2; tentatively, D is TRBD1 (6 bases). V was cut by 5 bases and J by 4 bases, with 14 bases left in between. The CDR3 runs 15 residues. Per germline, CDR1 MDHEN and CDR2 SYDVKM. CDR3 DNA: TGTGCCAGCAGTGGATCCCGGGACACCACCGGGGAGCTGTTTTTT. The encoded protein is CASSGSRDTTGELFF.

J is TRBJ2-1 and V is TRBV9, with D unresolved. Per the germline V gene, CDR1 is SGDLS and CDR2 is YYNGEE. The V end was cut by 4 bases, the J end by 7 bases, with 12 bases between. This CDR3 contains 13 residues. CDR3 bases: TGTGCCAGCAGCCCTTCGGCGGTTAATGAGCAGTTCTTC. Translating gives CASSPSAVNEQFF. Supplemented by reference TRBV9 and TRBJ2-1, the full variable domain reads DSGVTQTPKHLITATGQRVTLRCSPRSGDLSVYWYQQSLDQGLQFLIQYYNGEERAKGNILERFSAQQFPDLHSELNLSSLELGDSALYFCASSPSAVNEQFFGPGTRLTVL.